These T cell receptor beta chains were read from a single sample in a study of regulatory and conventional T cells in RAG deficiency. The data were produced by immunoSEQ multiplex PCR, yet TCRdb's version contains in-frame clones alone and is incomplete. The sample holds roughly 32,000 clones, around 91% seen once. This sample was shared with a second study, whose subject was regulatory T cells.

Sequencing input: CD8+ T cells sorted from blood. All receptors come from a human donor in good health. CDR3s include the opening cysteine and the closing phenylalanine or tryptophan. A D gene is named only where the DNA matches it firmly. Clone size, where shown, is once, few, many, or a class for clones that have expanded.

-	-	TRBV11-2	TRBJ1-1	TGTGCCAGCAGCTTAGAAAGGTATAGACTTGAAGCTTTCTTT	CASSLERYRLEAFF
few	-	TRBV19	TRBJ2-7	TGTGCCAGTAGTGGCCCGCCCTACGAGCAGTACTTC	CASSGPPYEQYF
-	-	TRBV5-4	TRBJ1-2	TGTGCCAGCACCATCCGGTCCGACTTTGGCTACACCTTC	CASTIRSDFGYTF
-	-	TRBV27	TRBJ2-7	TGTGCCAGCAGTTCCCCGACAGGGAGGTACGAGCAGTACTTC	CASSSPTGRYEQYF
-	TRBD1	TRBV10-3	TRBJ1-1	TGTGCCATCAGTGAGTTCGCGGACAGGGGGCAAGCTTTCTTT	CAISEFADRGQAFF
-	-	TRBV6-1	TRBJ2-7	TGTGCCAGCAGTCCAGAGGGATATTCTTCCTACGAGCAGTACTTC	CASSPEGYSSYEQYF
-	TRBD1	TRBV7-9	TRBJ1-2	TGTGCCAGCAGCTTAGGTCAGGGGGCCTATGGCTACACCTTC	CASSLGQGAYGYTF
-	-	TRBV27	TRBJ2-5	TGTGCCAGCTCTTTAAAGGACTCGCACCAAGAGACCCAGTACTTC	CASSLKDSHQETQYF
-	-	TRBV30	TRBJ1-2	TGTGCCTGGGGACCGGGTGGCTACACCTTC	CAWGPGGYTF
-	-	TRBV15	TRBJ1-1	TGTGCCACCAGCCCACCGGTTCAGGGGAACACTGAAGCTTTCTTT	CATSPPVQGNTEAFF
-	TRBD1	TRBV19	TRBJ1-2	TGTGCCAGTAGTCTCCTGGGACAGGGGCACTATGGCTACACCTTC	CASSLLGQGHYGYTF
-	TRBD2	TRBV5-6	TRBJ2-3	TGTGCCAGCAGCTTTTCGGGGGGGATAGATACGCAGTATTTT	CASSFSGGIDTQYF
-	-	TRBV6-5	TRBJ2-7	TGTGCCAGCAGCGAACCGGGACACGGAGGATCTGGGCAGTACTTC	CASSEPGHGGSGQYF
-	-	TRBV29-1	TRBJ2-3	TGCAGCGTTGAGTCTAGGCCTAACACAGATACGCAGTATTTT	CSVESRPNTDTQYF
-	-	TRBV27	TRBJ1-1	TGTGCCAGCAGTTTAGGGTCAGCCAACACTGAAGCTTTCTTT	CASSLGSANTEAFF
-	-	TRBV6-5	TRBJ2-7	TGTGCCAGCAGGAAGACAGGCTCCTACGAGCAGTACTTC	CASRKTGSYEQYF
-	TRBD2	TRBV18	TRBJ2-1	TGTGCCAGCTCACCACCGATGATAGCGGGGGCCCTCCGTGTGGAGCAGTTCTTC	CASSPPMIAGALRVEQFF
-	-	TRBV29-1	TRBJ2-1	TGCAGCTACTGTTTAGACAATTACAATGAGCAGTTCTTC	CSYCLDNYNEQFF
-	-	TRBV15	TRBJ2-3	TGTGCCACCATCGCGTGGGAGAGTGGTACAGATACGCAGTATTTT	CATIAWESGTDTQYF
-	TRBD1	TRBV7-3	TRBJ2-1	TGTGCCAGCAGCTCATTCCCAATGGGACAGGGAATCAATGAGCAGTTCTTC	CASSSFPMGQGINEQFF
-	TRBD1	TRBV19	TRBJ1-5	TGTGCCAGTAGGAGAGGACAGGGTAGCAATCAGCCCCAGCACTTT	CASRRGQGSNQPQHF
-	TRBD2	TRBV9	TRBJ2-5	TGTGCCAGCAGCGGGACACGACTAGCAGAGACCCAGTACTTC	CASSGTRLAETQYF
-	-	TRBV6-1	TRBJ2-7	TGTGCCAGCAGGGAATCGACAGGACGATACTACGAGCAGTACTTC	CASRESTGRYYEQYF
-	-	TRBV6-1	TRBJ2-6	TGTGCCAGCAGTGAAAACACAGGGTCTGGGGCCAACGTCCTGACTTTC	CASSENTGSGANVLTF
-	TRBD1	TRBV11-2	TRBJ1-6	TGTGCCAGCAGCTTAGGAGTTTGGGACAGAGACGTAAATTCACCCCTCCACTTT	CASSLGVWDRDVNSPLHF
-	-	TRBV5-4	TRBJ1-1	TGTGCCAGCAGCTTTCGGGGGGGCGGCACTGAAGCTTTCTTT	CASSFRGGGTEAFF
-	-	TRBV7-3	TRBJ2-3	TGTGCCAGCAGCCCCCGGGGGTTGGGTGATGATACGCAGTATTTT	CASSPRGLGDDTQYF
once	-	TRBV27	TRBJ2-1	TGTGCCAGCAGATATACAGGGCCCAATGAGCAGTTCTTC	CASRYTGPNEQFF
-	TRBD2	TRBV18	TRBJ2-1	TGTGCCAGCTCACCACCGGGAATAGCGGGAGGGGATGAGCAGTTCTTC	CASSPPGIAGGDEQFF
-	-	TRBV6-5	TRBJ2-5	TGTGCCAGCAGTCCCAGTTGGCAAGAGGCCCAGTACTTC	CASSPSWQEAQYF